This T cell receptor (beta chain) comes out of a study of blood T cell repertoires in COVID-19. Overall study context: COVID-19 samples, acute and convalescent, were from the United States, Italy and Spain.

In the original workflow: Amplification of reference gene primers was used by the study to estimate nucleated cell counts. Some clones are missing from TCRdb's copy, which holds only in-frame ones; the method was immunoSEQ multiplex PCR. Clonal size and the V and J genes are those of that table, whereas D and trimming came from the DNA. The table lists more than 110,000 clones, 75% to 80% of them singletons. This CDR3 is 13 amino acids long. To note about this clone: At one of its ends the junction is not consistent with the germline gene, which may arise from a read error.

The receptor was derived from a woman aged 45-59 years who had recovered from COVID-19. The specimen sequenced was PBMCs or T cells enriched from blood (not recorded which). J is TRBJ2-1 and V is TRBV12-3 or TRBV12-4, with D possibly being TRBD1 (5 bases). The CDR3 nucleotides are TGTGCCATCAGTGGACAAAACTACAATGAGCAGTTCTTC. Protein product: CAISGQNYNEQFF.